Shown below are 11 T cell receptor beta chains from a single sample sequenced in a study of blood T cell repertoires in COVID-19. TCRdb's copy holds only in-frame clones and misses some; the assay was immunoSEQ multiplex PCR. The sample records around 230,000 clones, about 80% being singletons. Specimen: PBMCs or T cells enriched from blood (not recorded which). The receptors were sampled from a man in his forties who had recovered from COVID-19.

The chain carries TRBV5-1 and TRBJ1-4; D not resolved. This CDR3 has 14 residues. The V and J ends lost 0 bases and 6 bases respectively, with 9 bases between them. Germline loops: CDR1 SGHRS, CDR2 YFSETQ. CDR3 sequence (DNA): TGCGCCAGCAGCTTGGAGGGAGGTGATGAAAAACTGTTTTTT. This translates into CASSLEGGDEKLFF.

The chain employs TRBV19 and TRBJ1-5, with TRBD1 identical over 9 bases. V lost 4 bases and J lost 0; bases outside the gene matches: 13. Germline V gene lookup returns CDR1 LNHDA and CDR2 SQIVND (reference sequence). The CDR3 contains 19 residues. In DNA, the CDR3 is TGTGCCAGTAGTACCCCGATGACAGGGGGACTCTATAGCAATCAGCCCCAGCATTTT. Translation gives CASSTPMTGGLYSNQPQHF.

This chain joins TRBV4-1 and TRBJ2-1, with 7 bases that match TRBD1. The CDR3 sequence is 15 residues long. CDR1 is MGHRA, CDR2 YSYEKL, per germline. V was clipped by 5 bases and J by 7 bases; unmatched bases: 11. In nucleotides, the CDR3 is TGCGCCAGCAGCTCCCTCCCCGGCAGGGGGAATGAGCAGTTCTTC. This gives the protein CASSSLPGRGNEQFF.

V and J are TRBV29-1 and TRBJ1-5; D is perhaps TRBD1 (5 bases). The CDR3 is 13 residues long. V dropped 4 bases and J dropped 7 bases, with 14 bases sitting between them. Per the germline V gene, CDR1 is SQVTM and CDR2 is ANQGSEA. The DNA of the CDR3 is TGCAGCGTTGGGGGGGGAGATGGCCAGCCCCAGCATTTT. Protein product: CSVGGGDGQPQHF.

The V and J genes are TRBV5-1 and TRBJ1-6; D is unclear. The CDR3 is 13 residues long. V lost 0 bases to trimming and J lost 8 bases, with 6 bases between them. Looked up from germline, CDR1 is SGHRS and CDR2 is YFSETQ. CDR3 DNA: TGCGCCAGCAGCTTGGATCAGGATTCACCCCTCCACTTT. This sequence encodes CASSLDQDSPLHF.

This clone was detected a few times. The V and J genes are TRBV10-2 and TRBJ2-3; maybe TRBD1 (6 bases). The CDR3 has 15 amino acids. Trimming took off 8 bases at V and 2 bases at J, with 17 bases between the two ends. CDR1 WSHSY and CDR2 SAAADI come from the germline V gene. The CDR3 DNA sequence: TGCGCCAGCGTCCATCAGGGGAGATTCACAGATACGCAGTATTTT. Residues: CASVHQGRFTDTQYF.

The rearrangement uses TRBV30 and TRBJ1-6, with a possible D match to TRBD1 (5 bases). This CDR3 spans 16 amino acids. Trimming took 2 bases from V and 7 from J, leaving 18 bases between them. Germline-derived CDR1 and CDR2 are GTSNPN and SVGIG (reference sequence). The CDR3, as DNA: TGTGCCTGGAGTCCCTTTGGGGGAGGTTGGAATTCACCCCTCCACTTT. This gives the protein CAWSPFGGGWNSPLHF.

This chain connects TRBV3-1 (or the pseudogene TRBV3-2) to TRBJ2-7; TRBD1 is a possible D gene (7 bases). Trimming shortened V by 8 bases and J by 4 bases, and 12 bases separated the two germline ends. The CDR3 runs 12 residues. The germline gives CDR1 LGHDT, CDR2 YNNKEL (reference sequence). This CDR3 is CASGGGGYEQYF. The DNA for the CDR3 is TGTGCCAGCGGAGGGGGCGGTTACGAGCAGTACTTC.

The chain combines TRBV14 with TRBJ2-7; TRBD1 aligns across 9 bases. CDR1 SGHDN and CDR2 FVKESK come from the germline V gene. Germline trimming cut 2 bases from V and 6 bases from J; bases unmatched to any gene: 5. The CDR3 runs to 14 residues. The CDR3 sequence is CASSQRQGGSEQYF. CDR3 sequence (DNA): TGTGCCAGCAGCCAAAGACAGGGGGGTAGCGAGCAGTACTTC.

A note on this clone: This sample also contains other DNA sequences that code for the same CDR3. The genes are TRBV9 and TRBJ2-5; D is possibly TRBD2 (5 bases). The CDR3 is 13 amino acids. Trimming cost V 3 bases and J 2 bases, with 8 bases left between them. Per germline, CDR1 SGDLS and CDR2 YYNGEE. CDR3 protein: CASSARGQETQYF. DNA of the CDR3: TGTGCCAGCAGCGCCCGGGGACAAGAGACCCAGTACTTC.

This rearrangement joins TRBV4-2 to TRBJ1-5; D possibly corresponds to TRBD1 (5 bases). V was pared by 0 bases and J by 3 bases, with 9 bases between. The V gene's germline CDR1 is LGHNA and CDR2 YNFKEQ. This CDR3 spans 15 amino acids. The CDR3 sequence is CASSQDRGVNQPQHF. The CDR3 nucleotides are TGTGCCAGCAGCCAAGATCGGGGGGTCAATCAGCCCCAGCATTTT.